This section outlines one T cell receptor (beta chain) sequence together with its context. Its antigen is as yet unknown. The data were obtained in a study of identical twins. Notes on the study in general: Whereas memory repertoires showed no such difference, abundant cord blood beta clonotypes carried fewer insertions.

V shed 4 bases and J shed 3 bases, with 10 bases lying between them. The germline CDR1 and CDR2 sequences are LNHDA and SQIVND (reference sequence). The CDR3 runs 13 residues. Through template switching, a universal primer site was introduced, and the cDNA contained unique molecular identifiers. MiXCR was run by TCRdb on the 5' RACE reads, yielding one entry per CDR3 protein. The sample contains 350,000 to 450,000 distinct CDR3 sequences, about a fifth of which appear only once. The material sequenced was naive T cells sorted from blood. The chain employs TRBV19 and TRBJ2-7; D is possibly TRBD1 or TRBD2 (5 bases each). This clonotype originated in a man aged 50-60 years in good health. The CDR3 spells CASSKGRFYEQYF. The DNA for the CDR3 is TGTGCCAGTAGTAAGGGACGCTTCTACGAGCAGTACTTC.